This T cell receptor beta chain derives from a study of cytomegalovirus exposure and HLA in healthy donors. As for the donors, each was a healthy bone marrow donor. Study-level results: A missense DCLRE1C variant was associated with V- and J-gene trimming of TCR beta chains in a later analysis, and an independent cohort replicated the association.

Vbeta (60) and Jbeta (13) primers were used in the PCR. Produced via immunoSEQ multiplex PCR; TCRdb's table is partial and in-frame only. Of roughly 120,000 clones in the sample, 15% were seen once. The CDR3 consists of 17 residues. Germline V lookup: CDR1 SNHLY, CDR2 FYNNEI. V lost 1 base, J lost 6 bases, and 21 bases lay in between. A word on this clone: Its specificity is not known.

Specimen: PBMCs. The sequence came from a woman aged 18-29 years in good health and CMV-seronegative. J is TRBJ1-1 and V is TRBV2; D gene ambiguous. CDR3 nucleotides: TGTGCCAGCAGTGAAGTGAAGCCAGGCCTCCATAGCGCTGAAGCTTTCTTT. Its translation is CASSEVKPGLHSAEAFF.